This is a list of T cell receptor beta chains from one sample in a study of cytomegalovirus exposure and HLA in healthy donors. Sequencing used immunoSEQ multiplex PCR; TCRdb keeps in-frame clones, though not all of them. The sample table sets out 130,000 or so clones. Material for sequencing was PBMCs. These TCRs come from a man aged 18 to 30 in good health and CMV-seronegative. Each CDR3 is given with its conserved first and last residue. Fields, in order: J gene, V gene, clone size, D gene, CDR3 DNA, CDR3 protein. The D gene is left open where the match is weak. Some rows mark clone size as missing; the rest say once, few, many or name a class of expanded clone.

J: TRBJ2-5; V: TRBV4-3; size: .; D: TRBD2; DNA: TGCGCCAGCAGCCAAGATAGTGGGCAAGGACTAGCGGGTGGGAGGACCCAGTACTTC; CDR3: CASSQDSGQGLAGGRTQYF
J: TRBJ2-7; V: TRBV5-1; size: .; D: TRBD1; DNA: TGCGCCAGCAGCTGGACAGGGGCGGGGCCCTACGAGCAGTACTTC; CDR3: CASSWTGAGPYEQYF
J: TRBJ1-2; V: TRBV4-3; size: .; D: TRBD1; DNA: TGCGCCAGCAGTCAAAGAGGACAGGGGGACGTGGGCTACACCTTC; CDR3: CASSQRGQGDVGYTF
J: TRBJ1-1; V: TRBV29-1; size: .; D: .; DNA: TGCAGCGTTGAAGAGCGGGGGCACACTGAAGCTTTCTTT; CDR3: CSVEERGHTEAFF
J: TRBJ1-5; V: TRBV28; size: .; D: TRBD1; DNA: TGTGCCAGCATCGGCCGGGACAGGGGCTATCAGCCCCAGCATTTT; CDR3: CASIGRDRGYQPQHF
J: TRBJ2-1; V: TRBV7-2; size: .; D: .; DNA: TGTGCCAGCAGATCTTTCCCAGGAGGCAACAATGAGCAGTTCTTC; CDR3: CASRSFPGGNNEQFF
J: TRBJ2-5; V: TRBV7-9; size: .; D: TRBD2; DNA: TGTGCCAGCAGTCGGACTAGCGGGGAGGCCCAGTACTTC; CDR3: CASSRTSGEAQYF
J: TRBJ2-7; V: TRBV5-1; size: .; D: TRBD2; DNA: TGCGCCAGCAGCTTGGCGGGGGGACGAGAGCAGTACTTC; CDR3: CASSLAGGREQYF
J: TRBJ2-7; V: TRBV7-9; size: .; D: TRBD1; DNA: TGTGCCAGCAGAAAACAGGGGGCGGACGGTTATCAGTACTTC; CDR3: CASRKQGADGYQYF
J: TRBJ1-5; V: TRBV6-1; size: medium-sized; D: TRBD1; DNA: TGTGCCAGCAGTGCCGAGACAGGGGGCCCTCAGCCCCAGCATTTT; CDR3: CASSAETGGPQPQHF
J: TRBJ2-7; V: TRBV6-1; size: .; D: .; DNA: TGTGCCAGCAGGATGAGGGACGAGCAGTACTTC; CDR3: CASRMRDEQYF
J: TRBJ2-7; V: TRBV2; size: .; D: .; DNA: TGTGCCAGCATAAGGGGGGACAGCTCCTACGAGCAGTACTTC; CDR3: CASIRGDSSYEQYF
J: TRBJ2-2; V: TRBV6-4; size: .; D: TRBD2; DNA: TGTGCCAGCAGTGCGGCGGGAGGACCCACCGGGGAGCTGTTTTTT; CDR3: CASSAAGGPTGELFF
J: TRBJ2-7; V: TRBV7-9; size: .; D: TRBD2; DNA: TGTGCCAGCAGCTCCTCCCTCGTCACGCAGGGAGGGGTTCATTACGAGCAGTACTTC; CDR3: CASSSSLVTQGGVHYEQYF
J: TRBJ2-7; V: TRBV6-5; size: .; D: TRBD1; DNA: TGTGCCAGCAGTCATGGACAGGGAAGTGTCGAGCAGTACTTC; CDR3: CASSHGQGSVEQYF
J: TRBJ2-3; V: TRBV11-2; size: .; D: TRBD2; DNA: TGTGCCAGCAGCTTCTTCCCTAGCGGGGGCCCTAGCACAGATACGCAGTATTTT; CDR3: CASSFFPSGGPSTDTQYF
J: TRBJ2-2; V: TRBV5-1; size: .; D: TRBD1; DNA: TGCGCCAGCCGTCCAGGGACAGGGGAGTCCGGGGAGCTGTTTTTT; CDR3: CASRPGTGESGELFF